Below, one TCR beta chain is given with its context. Other DNA sequences from this sample encode an identical CDR3 as well. Source study methods: Scientists estimated how many nucleated cells there were by amplifying reference gene primers. The protocol was immunoSEQ multiplex PCR, while the TCRdb copy is restricted to in-frame clones and leaves out a portion. D and trimming were read from the DNA, whereas the V and J calls and clone size are those reported in that table. The sample gives 250,000 or so clones, around four fifths of which show up once; 4.2% is in the top ten. This sample was included in a study of blood T cell repertoires in COVID-19. Across the study: Both acute and convalescent COVID-19 samples were obtained from the United States, Italy and Spain. Nucleic acid was either cDNA or gDNA, and it came from T cells, B-cell-depleted T cells, or PBMCs.

Germline CDR1 and CDR2: SGHTA and FQGNSA. Trimming shortened V by 3 bases and J by 1 base, and 10 bases separated the two germline ends. The CDR3 length is 14 residues. Sample: peripheral blood. The TCR sequence derives from a man between 60 and 70 years old with acute or convalescent COVID-19. The chain links TRBV7-2 to TRBJ2-7, with a weak D call TRBD1 (5 bases). CDR3 bases: TGTGCCAGCAGCTTGGACACAGGTTCCTACGAGCAGTACTTC. It codes for CASSLDTGSYEQYF.